In this sample, the clone carrying this TCR beta chain turned up a few times. Under the authors' procedure: Nucleated cell counts were estimated from reference gene primer amplification. Some clones are missing from TCRdb's copy, which holds only in-frame ones; the method was immunoSEQ multiplex PCR. V, J and clone size derive from that table, while D and trimming were established from the DNA sequence. The data contain around 290,000 clones, 89% of them seen just once; the ten biggest clones take up about 1.7%. These data originate in a study of blood T cell repertoires in COVID-19. Across the whole study: There were acute and convalescent COVID-19 samples, and they came from the United States, Italy and Spain.

V gave up 2 bases and J gave up 3 bases, with 17 bases separating them. This CDR3 comprises 18 residues. Germline assignment: CDR1 MGHRA and CDR2 YSYEKL. The sequence was obtained from a woman between 40 and 50 years old who had recovered from COVID-19. V and J are TRBV4-1 and TRBJ2-6, with a weak D call TRBD2 (5 bases). The sample comprised PBMCs or T cells enriched from blood (not recorded which). CDR3 DNA sequence: TGCGCCAGCAGCCAACCCCTTCTCCGGGGTAATGGGGCCAACGTCCTGACTTTC. Translating it yields CASSQPLLRGNGANVLTF.